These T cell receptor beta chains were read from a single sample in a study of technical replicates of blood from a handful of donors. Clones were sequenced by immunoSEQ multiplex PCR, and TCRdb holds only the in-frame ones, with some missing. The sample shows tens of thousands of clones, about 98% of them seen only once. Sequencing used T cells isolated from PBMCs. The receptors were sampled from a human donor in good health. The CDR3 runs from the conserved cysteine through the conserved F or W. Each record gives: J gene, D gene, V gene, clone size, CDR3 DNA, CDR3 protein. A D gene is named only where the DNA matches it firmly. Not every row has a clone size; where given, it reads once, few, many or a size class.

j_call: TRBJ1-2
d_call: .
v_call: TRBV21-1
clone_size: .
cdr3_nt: TGTGCCAGCAGCAAGTTCGACAGGGGAAGGTGGAGTGGCTACACCTTC
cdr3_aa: CASSKFDRGRWSGYTF

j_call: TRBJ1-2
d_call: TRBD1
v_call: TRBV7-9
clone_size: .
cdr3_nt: TGTGCCAGCAGTGTTAGGACAGGGGGATCCTATGGCTACACCTTC
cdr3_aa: CASSVRTGGSYGYTF

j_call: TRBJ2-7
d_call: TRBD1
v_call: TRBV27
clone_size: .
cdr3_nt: TGTGCCAGCAAATATAGGACAGGGGAAGACGAGCAGTACTTC
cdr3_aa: CASKYRTGEDEQYF

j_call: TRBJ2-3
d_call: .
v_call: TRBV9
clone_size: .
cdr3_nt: TGTGCCAGCAGCGTAGGAGGGTTAGTAGCAGATACGCAGTATTTT
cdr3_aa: CASSVGGLVADTQYF

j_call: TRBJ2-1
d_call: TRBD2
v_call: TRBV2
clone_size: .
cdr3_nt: TGTGCCAGCAGTGCCACTAGCGGGGCCTACAATGAGCAGTTCTTC
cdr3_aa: CASSATSGAYNEQFF

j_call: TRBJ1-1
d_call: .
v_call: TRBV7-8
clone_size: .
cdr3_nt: TGTGCCAGCAGCTTATCGGGAGCCGCAAACACTGAAGCTTTCTTT
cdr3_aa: CASSLSGAANTEAFF

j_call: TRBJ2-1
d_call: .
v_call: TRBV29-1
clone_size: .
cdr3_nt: TGCAGCGTTGTTGTGCGGGATCATAAGTTCTTC
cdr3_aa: CSVVVRDHKFF

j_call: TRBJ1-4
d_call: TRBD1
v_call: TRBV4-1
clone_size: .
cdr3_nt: TGCGCCAGCAGCCAAGATAGGAGAACAGGGGGCCGTGAAAAACTGTTTTTT
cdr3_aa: CASSQDRRTGGREKLFF

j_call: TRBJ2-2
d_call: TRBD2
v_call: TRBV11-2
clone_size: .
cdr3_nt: TGTGCCAGCAGGCCCTGGGGCGGGAGTCCCTTCACCGGGGAGCTGTTTTTT
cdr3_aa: CASRPWGGSPFTGELFF

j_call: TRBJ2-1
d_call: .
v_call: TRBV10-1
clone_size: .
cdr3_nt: TGCGCCAGCAGTGAGGGGGCTTCAAAGTTCTTC
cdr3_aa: CASSEGASKFF

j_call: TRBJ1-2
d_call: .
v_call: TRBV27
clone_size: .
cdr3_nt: TGTGCCAGCAGGACGGCCAGGTCTAACTATGGCTACACCTTC
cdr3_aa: CASRTARSNYGYTF

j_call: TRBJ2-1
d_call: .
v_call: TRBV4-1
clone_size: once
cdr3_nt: TGCGCCAGCAGCCAAGACGCGCCGAGTTCCTACAATGAGCAGTTCTTC
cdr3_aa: CASSQDAPSSYNEQFF

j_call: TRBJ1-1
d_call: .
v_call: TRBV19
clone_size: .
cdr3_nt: TGTGCCAGTAGTATCGGTTTTACAGTCCCAGGAGCTTTCTTT
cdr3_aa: CASSIGFTVPGAFF

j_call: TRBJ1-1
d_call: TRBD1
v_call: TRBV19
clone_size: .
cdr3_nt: TGTGCCAGTAGTATAGGAGGGGGCGCAGGCACTGAAGCTTTCTTT
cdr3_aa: CASSIGGGAGTEAFF

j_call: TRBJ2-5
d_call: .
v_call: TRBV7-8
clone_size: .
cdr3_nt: TGTGCCAGCAGGGGGGGTGGAAAAGAGACCCAGTACTTC
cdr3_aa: CASRGGGKETQYF

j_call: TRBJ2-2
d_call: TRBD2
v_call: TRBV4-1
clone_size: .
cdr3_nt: TGCGCCAGCAGCGCATGGGGACTAGCGGGGGCCGTATTGAACACCGGGGAGCTGTTTTTT
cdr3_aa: CASSAWGLAGAVLNTGELFF

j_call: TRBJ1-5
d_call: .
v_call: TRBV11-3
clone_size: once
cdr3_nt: TGTGCCAGCAGCTACCGGGGGGATCAGCCCCAGCATTTT
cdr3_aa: CASSYRGDQPQHF

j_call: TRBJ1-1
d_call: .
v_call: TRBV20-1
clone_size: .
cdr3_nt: TGCAGTGGACCCGGGGCTTTCTTT
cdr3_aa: CSGPGAFF

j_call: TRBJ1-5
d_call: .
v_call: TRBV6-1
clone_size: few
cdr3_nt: TGTGCCAGCAGTGGCCCGCGGAGCGGGTTCAGCAATCAGCCCCAGCATTTT
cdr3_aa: CASSGPRSGFSNQPQHF

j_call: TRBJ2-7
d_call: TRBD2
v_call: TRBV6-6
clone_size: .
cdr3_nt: TGTGCCAGCGCTAGCGGGACCGAGCAGTACTTC
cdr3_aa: CASASGTEQYF

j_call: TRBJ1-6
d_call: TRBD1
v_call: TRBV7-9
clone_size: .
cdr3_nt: TGTGCCAGCAGCGCACGACAGGGGGCCGCTTCACCCCTCCACTTT
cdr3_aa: CASSARQGAASPLHF

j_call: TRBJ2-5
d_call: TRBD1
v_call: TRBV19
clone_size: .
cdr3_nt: TGTGCCAGTAGTATAGATGGGACAGCTACCGTCCAGTACTTC
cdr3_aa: CASSIDGTATVQYF

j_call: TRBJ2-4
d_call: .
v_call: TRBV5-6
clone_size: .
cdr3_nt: TGTGCCAGCCGATTGGGGGAGTTCAAAAACATTCAGTACTTC
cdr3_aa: CASRLGEFKNIQYF

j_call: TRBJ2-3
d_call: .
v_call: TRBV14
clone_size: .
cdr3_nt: TGTGCCAGCAGCCAAGACGCACTTCTGGTGGGGGCTAGAGATACGCAGTATTTT
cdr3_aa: CASSQDALLVGARDTQYF

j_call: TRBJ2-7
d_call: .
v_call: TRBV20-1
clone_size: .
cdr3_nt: TGCAGTGCTAGTGATCCCCGGGAGCAGTACTTC
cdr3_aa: CSASDPREQYF

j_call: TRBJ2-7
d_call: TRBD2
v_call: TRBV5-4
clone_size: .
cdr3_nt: TGTGCCAGCAGCTTGAACATCAGGCGACTAGCGGGAACCTACGAGCAGTACTTC
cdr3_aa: CASSLNIRRLAGTYEQYF

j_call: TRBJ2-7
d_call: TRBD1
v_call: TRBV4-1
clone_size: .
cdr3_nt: TGCGCCAGCAGCCCAACCGGACAGGCCTACGAGCAGTACTTC
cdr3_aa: CASSPTGQAYEQYF

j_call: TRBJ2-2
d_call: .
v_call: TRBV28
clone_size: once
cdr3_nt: TGTGCCAGCAGTCCATACACCGGGGAGCTGTTTTTT
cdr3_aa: CASSPYTGELFF

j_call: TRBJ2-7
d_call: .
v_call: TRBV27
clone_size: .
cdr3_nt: TGTGCCAGCAGCCGAACCGGGACTGCTCTCTACGAGCAGTACTTC
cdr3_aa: CASSRTGTALYEQYF

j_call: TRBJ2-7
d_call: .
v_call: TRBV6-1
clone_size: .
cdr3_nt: TGTGCCAGCAGTGTAGTCCCGGGGATCTACGAGCAGTACTTC
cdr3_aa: CASSVVPGIYEQYF

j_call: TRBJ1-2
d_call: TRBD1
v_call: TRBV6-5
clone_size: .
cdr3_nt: TGTGCCAGTCTACAGGGGCCTAATTATGGCTACACCTTC
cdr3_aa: CASLQGPNYGYTF

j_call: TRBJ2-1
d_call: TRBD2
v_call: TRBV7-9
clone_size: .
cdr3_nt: TGTGCCAGCAGCACGACTAGCGGGTCCGATGAGCAGTTCTTC
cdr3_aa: CASSTTSGSDEQFF

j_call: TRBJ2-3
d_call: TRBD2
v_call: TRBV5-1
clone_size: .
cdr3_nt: TGCGCCAGCAGCCTTGGACTAGACACAGATACGCAGTATTTT
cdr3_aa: CASSLGLDTDTQYF

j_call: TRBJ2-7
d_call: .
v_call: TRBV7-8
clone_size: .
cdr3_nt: TGTGCCAGCAGCTCCCCGGGACAAAACTACGAGCAGTACTTC
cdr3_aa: CASSSPGQNYEQYF

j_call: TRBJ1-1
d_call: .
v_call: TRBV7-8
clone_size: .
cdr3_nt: TGTGCCAGCAGCGGGGGGTTGCTGAACACTGAAGCTTTCTTT
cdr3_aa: CASSGGLLNTEAFF

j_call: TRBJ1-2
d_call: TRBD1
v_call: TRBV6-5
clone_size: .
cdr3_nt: TGTGCCAGCAGTCCGGCAGGGGGCAGCTATGGCTACACCTTC
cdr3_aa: CASSPAGGSYGYTF

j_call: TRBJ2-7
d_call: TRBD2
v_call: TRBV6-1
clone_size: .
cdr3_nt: TGTGCCAGCAGTGAATTTGTTCGGGGGGCCTACGAGCAGTACTTC
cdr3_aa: CASSEFVRGAYEQYF

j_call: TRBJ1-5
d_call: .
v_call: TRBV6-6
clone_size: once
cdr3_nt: TGTGCCAGCAGTTACGACAGAATCAATCAGCCCCAGCATTTT
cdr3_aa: CASSYDRINQPQHF

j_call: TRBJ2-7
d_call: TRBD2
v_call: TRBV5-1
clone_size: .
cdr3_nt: TGCGCCAGCAGCCCGCCGGGACTAGGAATCGACGAGCAGTACTTC
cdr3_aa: CASSPPGLGIDEQYF

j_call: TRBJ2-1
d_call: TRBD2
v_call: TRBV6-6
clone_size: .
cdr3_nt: TGTGCCAGCAGTGAGAGCGGGGGGCCGTACAATGAGCAGTTCTTC
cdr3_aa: CASSESGGPYNEQFF

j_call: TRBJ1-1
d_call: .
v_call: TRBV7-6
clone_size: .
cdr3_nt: TGTGCCAGCAGCTTAGTAGCAGGGCCGCCGATGGGCACTGAAGCTTTCTTT
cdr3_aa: CASSLVAGPPMGTEAFF

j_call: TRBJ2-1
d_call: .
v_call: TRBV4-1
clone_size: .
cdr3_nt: TGCGCCAGCAGCCAGTTAGACGGGTGGGAGCAGTTCTTC
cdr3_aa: CASSQLDGWEQFF

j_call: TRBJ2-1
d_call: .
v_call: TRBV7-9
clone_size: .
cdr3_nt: TGTGCCAGCAGCTTGAGGAGGTCAGCCAACTACAATGAGCAGTTCTTC
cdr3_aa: CASSLRRSANYNEQFF

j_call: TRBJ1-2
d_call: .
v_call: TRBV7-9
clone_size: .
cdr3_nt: TGTGCCAGCAGCTACAGCACACGGCCTGGCTACACCTTC
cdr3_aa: CASSYSTRPGYTF

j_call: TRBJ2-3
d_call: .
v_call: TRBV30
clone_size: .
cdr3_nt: TGTGCCTGGAGTGGGGAGCTTGGAGATACGCAGTATTTT
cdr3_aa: CAWSGELGDTQYF

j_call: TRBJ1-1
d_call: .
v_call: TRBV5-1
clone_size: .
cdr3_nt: TGCGCCAGCAGACCCGGGGGGGTGGGCACTGAAGCTTTCTTT
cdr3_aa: CASRPGGVGTEAFF

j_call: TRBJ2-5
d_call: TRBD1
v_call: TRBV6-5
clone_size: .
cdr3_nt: TGTGCCAGCAGTTACGGGACAGGGAGTTCAGAGACCCAGTACTTC
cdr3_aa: CASSYGTGSSETQYF

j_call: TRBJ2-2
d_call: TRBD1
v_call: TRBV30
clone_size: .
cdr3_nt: TGTGCCTGGTCCTCGGGACAGGGCCCCCTTTACTCGAACACCGGGGAGCTGTTTTTT
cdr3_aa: CAWSSGQGPLYSNTGELFF

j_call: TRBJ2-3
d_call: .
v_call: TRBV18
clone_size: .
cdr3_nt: TGTGCCAGCTCACGCACAGTTAGCACAGATACGCAGTATTTT
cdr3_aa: CASSRTVSTDTQYF

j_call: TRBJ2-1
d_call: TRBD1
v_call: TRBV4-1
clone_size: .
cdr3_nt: TGCGCCAGCAGCCGGAGACTGGGACAGGCAACCGACTCCTACAATGAGCAGTTCTTC
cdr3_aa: CASSRRLGQATDSYNEQFF

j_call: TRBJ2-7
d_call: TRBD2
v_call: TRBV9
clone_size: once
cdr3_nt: TGTGCCAGCAGCGTAGGTAGCGGGAGTCTCTACGAGCAGTACTTC
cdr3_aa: CASSVGSGSLYEQYF

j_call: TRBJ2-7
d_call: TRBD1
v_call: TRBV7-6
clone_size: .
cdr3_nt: TGTGCCAGCAGCTCGTGGGACAGGGGACACGAGCAGTACTTC
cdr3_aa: CASSSWDRGHEQYF

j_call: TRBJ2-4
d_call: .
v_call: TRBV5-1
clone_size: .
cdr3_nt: TGCGCCAGCAGCTTGGAATTAAGGGGTATGGGTGAAAACATTCAGTACTTC
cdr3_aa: CASSLELRGMGENIQYF

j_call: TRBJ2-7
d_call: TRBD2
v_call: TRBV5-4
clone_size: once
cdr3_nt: TGTGCCAGCAGCTTGAAGGTGGGCCGACTAGCGGGGTCCTACGAGCAGTACTTC
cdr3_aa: CASSLKVGRLAGSYEQYF

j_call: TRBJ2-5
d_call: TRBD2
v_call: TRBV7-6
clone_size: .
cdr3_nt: TGTGCCAGCAGCTCTGGAGATTTAGCGGGGGGAGAGACCCAGTACTTC
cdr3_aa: CASSSGDLAGGETQYF

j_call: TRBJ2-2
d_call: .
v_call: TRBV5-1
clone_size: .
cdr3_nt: TGCGCCAGCAGCTTGGCTCCAGGGACGAACACCGGGGAGCTGTTTTTT
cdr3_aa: CASSLAPGTNTGELFF

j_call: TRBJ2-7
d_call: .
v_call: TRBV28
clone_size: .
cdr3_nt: TGTGCCAGCAGTTTCCAACCAAAACGGGGGACAGACTACGAGCAGTACTTC
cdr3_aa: CASSFQPKRGTDYEQYF

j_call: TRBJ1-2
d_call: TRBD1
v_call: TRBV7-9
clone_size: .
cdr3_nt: TGTGCCAGCAGCTTTCTTACTGGGACAGAGGGTTTCGATGGCTACACCTTC
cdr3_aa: CASSFLTGTEGFDGYTF

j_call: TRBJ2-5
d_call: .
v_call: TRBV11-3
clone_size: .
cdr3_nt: TGTGCCAGCAGCTTAGCGGGTCCACAAGAGACCCAGTACTTC
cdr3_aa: CASSLAGPQETQYF